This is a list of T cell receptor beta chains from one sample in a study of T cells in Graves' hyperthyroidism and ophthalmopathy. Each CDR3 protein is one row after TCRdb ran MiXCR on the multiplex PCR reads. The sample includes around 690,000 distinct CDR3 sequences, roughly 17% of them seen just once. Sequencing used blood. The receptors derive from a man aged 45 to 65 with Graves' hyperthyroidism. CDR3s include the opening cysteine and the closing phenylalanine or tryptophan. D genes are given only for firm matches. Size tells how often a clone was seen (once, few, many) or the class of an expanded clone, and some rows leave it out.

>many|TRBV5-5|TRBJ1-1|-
TGTGCCAGCAGCTTGGTGGTCAGAGAAGCTTTCTTT
CASSLVVREAFF
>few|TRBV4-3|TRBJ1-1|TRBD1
TGCGCCAGCAGCCAAACAGGGGGCGACCCTGAAGCTTTCTTT
CASSQTGGDPEAFF
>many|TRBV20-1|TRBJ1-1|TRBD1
TGCAGTGCTGAAAGGACAGGGTGGGCTGAAGCTTTCTTT
CSAERTGWAEAFF
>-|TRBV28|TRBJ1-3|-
TGTGCCAGCAGTTTTGGTCAGTCTTCGGGAAACACCATATATTTT
CASSFGQSSGNTIYF
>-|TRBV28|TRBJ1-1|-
TGTGCCGGCAGTCCCCTGTTCAGTATGAACACTGAAGCGTTCTTT
CAGSPLFSMNTEAFF
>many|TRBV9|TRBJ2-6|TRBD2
TGTGCCAGCAGCCTGACTAGCGGGATCTCTGGGGCCAACGTCCTGACTTTC
CASSLTSGISGANVLTF
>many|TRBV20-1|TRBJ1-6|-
TGCAGTGCTAGAGAGGGAACCCCACCCCTCCACTTT
CSAREGTPPLHF
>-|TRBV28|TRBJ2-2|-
TGTGCCAGCAGTTCCCCGGGGGGCGGGACCACCGGGGAGCTGTTTTTT
CASSSPGGGTTGELFF
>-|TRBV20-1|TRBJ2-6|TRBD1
TGCAGTGCTAGAGATCGAGCCGGGACAGGCACCTCTGGGGCCAACGTCCTGACTTTC
CSARDRAGTGTSGANVLTF
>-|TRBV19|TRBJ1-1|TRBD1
TGTGCCAGTAGTATAAAGGGGGCGACCACTGAAGCTTTCTTT
CASSIKGATTEAFF
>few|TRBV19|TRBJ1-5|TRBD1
TGTGCCAGTAGTTTTCTACAGGGGGCAGTCCCTCAGCCCCAGCATTTT
CASSFLQGAVPQPQHF
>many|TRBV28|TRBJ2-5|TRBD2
TGTGCCAGCAGCCTCAGGCCGGGGGGACTAGCGGGGAAAAAAAAGACCCAGTACTTC
CASSLRPGGLAGKKKTQYF
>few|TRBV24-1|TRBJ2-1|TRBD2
TGTGCCACCAGTGATTTGGGCCAGACTAGCGGGAGCAATGAGCAGTCCTTC
CATSDLGQTSGSNEQSF
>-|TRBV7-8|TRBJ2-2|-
TGTGCCAGCAGCTTCCTACAGCGGAACACCGGGGAGCTGTTTTTT
CASSFLQRNTGELFF
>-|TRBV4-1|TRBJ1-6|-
TGCGCCAGCAGCCAAGCTACAGAGTATAATTCACCCCTCCACTTT
CASSQATEYNSPLHF
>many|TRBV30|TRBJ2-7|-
TGTGCCTGGGCTAGATCTTACGAGCAGTACTTC
CAWARSYEQYF
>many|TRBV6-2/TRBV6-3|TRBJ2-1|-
TGTGCCAGCAGCTCGGTCACCAACTCGGTGGATGAGCAGTTCTTC
CASSSVTNSVDEQFF
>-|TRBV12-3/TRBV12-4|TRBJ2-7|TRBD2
TGTGCCAGCAGCCGAAAACTAGCGGGACATACTTACGAGCAGTACTTC
CASSRKLAGHTYEQYF
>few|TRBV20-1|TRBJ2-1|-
TGCAGTACCCGAAGGGCTAGCGACAATGAGCAGTTCTTC
CSTRRASDNEQFF
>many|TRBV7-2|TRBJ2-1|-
TGTGCCAGCAGCTTAGGTGGGATTGGGTGGGGACGGGGCTCCTACAATGAGCAGTTCTTC
CASSLGGIGWGRGSYNEQFF
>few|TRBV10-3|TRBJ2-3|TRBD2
TGTGCCATCAGTGAGTCGCCTAGCGGGAGCACAGATACGCAGTATTTT
CAISESPSGSTDTQYF
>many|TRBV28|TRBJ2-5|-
TGTGCCAGCAATGATCCCCCGGGGGAGACCCAGTACTTC
CASNDPPGETQYF
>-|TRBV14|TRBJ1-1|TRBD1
TGTGCCAGCAGCAGGGACAGGGTTAACACTGAAGCTCTCTTT
CASSRDRVNTEALF
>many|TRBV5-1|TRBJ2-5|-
TGCGCCAGCAGCTTGATTCCCGAGGAGACCCAGTACTTC
CASSLIPEETQYF
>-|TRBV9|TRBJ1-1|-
TGTGCCAGCAGCTCCCTCTCGGCGGGAGGGGGCACTGAAGCTTTCTTT
CASSSLSAGGGTEAFF
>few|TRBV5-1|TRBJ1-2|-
TGCGCCAGCAGCTTGGTTCACTACCCCCGAATTCGATACTATGGCTACACCTTC
CASSLVHYPRIRYYGYTF
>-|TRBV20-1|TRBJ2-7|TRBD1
TGCAGTGCTAGAGATCTAACAGGGGGCAACGAGCAGTACTTC
CSARDLTGGNEQYF
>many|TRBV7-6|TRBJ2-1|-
TGTGCCAGCAGCCCCCTCGCGGTCTCCTACAATGAGCAGTTCTTC
CASSPLAVSYNEQFF
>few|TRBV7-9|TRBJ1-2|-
TGTGCCAGCAGCTCGGACATCTATGGCTACACCTTC
CASSSDIYGYTF
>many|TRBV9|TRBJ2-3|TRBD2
TGTGCCAGCAGCGTCGATAGCGGGAGGGCAGATACGCAGTATTTT
CASSVDSGRADTQYF
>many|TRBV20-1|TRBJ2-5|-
TGCAGTGCTAGAGATCGAAAGTATGGGACCCAGTACTTC
CSARDRKYGTQYF
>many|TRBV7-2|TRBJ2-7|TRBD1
TGTGCCAGCAGCTTAGGGACTGGACAGGGGGCGAAACGCGAGCAGTACTTC
CASSLGTGQGAKREQYF